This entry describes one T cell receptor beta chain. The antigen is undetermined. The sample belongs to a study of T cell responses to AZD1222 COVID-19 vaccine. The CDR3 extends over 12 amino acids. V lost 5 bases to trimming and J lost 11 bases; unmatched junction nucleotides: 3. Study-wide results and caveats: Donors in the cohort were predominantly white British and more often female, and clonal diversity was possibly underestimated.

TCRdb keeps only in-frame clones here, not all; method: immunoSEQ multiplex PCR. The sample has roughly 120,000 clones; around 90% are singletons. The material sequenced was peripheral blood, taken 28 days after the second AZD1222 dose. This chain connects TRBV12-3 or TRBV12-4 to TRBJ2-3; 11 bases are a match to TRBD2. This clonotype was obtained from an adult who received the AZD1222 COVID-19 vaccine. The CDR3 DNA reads TGTGCCAGCAGTCGCCTAGCGGGGGGGCAGTATTTT. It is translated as CASSRLAGGQYF.